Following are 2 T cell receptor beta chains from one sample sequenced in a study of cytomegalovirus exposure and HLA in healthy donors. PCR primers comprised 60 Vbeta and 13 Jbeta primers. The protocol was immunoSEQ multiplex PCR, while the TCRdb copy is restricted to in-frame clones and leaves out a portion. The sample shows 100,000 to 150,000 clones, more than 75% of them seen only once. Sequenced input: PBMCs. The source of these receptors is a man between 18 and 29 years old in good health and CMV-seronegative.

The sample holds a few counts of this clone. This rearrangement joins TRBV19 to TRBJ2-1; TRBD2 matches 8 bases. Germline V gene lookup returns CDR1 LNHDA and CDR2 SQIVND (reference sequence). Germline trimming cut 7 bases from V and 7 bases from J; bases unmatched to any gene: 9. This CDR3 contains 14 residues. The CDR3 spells CASTAFGGANEQFF. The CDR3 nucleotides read TGTGCCAGTACCGCCTTCGGGGGGGCGAATGAGCAGTTCTTC.

The CDR3 DNA sequence: TGTGCCAAGGACACCCAGAAAGAGACCCAGTACTTC. It codes for CAKDTQKETQYF. The chain couples TRBV9 to TRBJ2-5, with D possibly TRBD1 on 5 matching bases. V was clipped by 9 bases and J by 3 bases, with 12 bases between them. From germline, CDR1 is SGDLS and CDR2 YYNGEE. This CDR3 contains 12 residues.